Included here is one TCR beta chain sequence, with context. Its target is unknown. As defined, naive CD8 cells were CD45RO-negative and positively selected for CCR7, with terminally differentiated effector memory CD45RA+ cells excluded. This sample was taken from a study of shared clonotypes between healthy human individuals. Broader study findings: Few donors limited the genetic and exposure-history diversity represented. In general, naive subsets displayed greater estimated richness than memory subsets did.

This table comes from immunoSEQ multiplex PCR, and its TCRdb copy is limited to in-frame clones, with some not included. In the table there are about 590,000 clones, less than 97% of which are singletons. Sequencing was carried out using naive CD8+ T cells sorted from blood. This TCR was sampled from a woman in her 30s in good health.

The CDR3 region is CASSTPVRGLETQYF. In DNA, the CDR3 is TGTGCCAGCAGCACCCCCGTCCGCGGGCTAGAGACCCAGTACTTC. The rearrangement links TRBV7-9 to TRBJ2-5; D may be TRBD2 (5 bases). V was shortened by 5 bases and J by 4 bases, with 17 bases between the two germline ends. Germline V CDR1 and CDR2: SEHNR, FQNEAQ (reference sequence). CDR3 size: 15 residues.